These 27 T cell receptor beta chains share one sample of origin, sequenced in a study of CD4+ T cells in melanoma. Libraries were prepared by immunoSEQ multiplex PCR; TCRdb keeps only in-frame clonotypes and omits some of them. The profile shows about 140,000 clones, around 90% of them singletons. Every receptor here comes from a human donor with melanoma.

This chain links TRBV27 with TRBJ1-1; the D gene is possibly TRBD1 (5 bases). Trimming left V 5 bases short and J 5 bases short, with 21 bases between. The CDR3 contains 16 residues. Germline-derived CDR1 and CDR2 are MNHEY and SMNVEV (reference sequence). This CDR3 reads CASSPHPRVSFTEAFF. As DNA, the CDR3 is TGTGCCAGCAGTCCCCATCCCAGGGTTTCGTTTACTGAAGCTTTCTTT.

This sequence joins TRBV25-1 and TRBJ1-6; D gene unclear. The CDR3 contains 17 residues. The germline CDR1 and CDR2 sequences are MGHDK and SYGVNS. V shed 3 bases and J shed 10 bases, with 22 bases lying between them. The CDR3 DNA is TGTGCCAGCAGTGAGACTATAGGAGGGTCGCTTTGGTCACCCCTCCACTTT. It codes for CASSETIGGSLWSPLHF. Looking up the rest from reference TRBV25-1 and TRBJ1-6 gives the full variable domain: EADIYQTPRYLVIGTGKKITLECSQTMGHDKMYWYQQDPGMELHLIHYSYGVNSTEKGDLSSESTVSRIRTEHFPLTLESARPSHTSQYLCASSETIGGSLWSPLHFGNGTRLTVT.

V gene TRBV5-1 combines with J gene TRBJ2-3, with 7 bases lining up with TRBD1. This CDR3 is built from 15 residues. Per the germline V gene, CDR1 is SGHRS and CDR2 is YFSETQ. J lost 6 bases, V lost 4 bases, and 11 bases had no gene match. This CDR3 is CASSLTGTSRDTQYF. The CDR3 region has the DNA TGCGCCAGCAGCCTGACAGGGACGAGCCGGGATACGCAGTATTTT.

The rearrangement links TRBV7-3 to TRBJ1-1, with 7 nucleotides matching TRBD1. CDR1 SGHTA and CDR2 FQGTGA come from the germline V gene. CDR3 length equals 15 residues. With 6 bases clipped from V and 1 base from J, the junction kept 8 bases outside the gene matches. The CDR3 DNA sequence: TGTGCCAGCAGTTTTACAGGGGCGACGAACACTGAAGCTTTCTTT. Protein product: CASSFTGATNTEAFF.

This clone came up once. The chain combines TRBV19 with TRBJ1-1, with D perhaps TRBD1 (5 bases). Trimming stripped 5 bases from V and 0 bases from J, with 16 bases between. The CDR3 length is 16 residues. In germline, CDR1 is LNHDA, CDR2 SQIVND (reference sequence). The CDR3 DNA reads as TGTGCCAGTAGTCTCAGGGTTTTCCCCATGAACACTGAAGCTTTCTTT. Translation gives CASSLRVFPMNTEAFF.

This clone was seen a single time. The gene calls are TRBV18 and TRBJ2-7; D call uncertain. The CDR3 sequence is 13 residues long. V lost 8 bases and J lost 6, with 17 bases in between. Germline CDR1 KGHSH, CDR2 LQKENI. The CDR3 here is CASTTTPPGEQYF. DNA for the CDR3: TGTGCCAGCACGACGACACCCCCTGGCGAGCAGTACTTC.

J is TRBJ1-6 and V is TRBV7-3; D is ambiguous. The CDR3 is 13 amino acids. Germline-derived CDR1 and CDR2 are SGHTA and FQGTGA. The V and J ends lost 4 bases and 8 bases respectively, with 9 bases between them. CDR3 DNA: TGTGCCAGCAGCTCATACTTCGATTCACCCCTCCACTTT. Its protein is CASSSYFDSPLHF.

This chain joins TRBV4-2 and TRBJ1-1; 7 bases map to TRBD1. Germline CDR1 reads LGHNA; CDR2 reads YNFKEQ. The CDR3 runs to 15 residues. The V and J ends lost 1 base and 7 bases, in that order; junction bases with no gene match: 9. CDR3 amino acids: CASSQVGGGSVEAFF. CDR3 DNA sequence: TGTGCCAGCAGCCAAGTAGGGGGCGGATCGGTTGAAGCTTTCTTT.

CDR3 protein: CASSIVRGDLQPQHF. The DNA of the CDR3 is TGTGCCAGTAGTATAGTCAGAGGTGACCTTCAGCCCCAGCATTTT. The chain carries TRBV19 and TRBJ1-5; D is uncertain. V lost 1 base and J 6 bases, leaving 13 bases between the germline ends. In germline, CDR1 is LNHDA, CDR2 SQIVND (reference sequence). The CDR3 covers 15 residues.

Here the CDR3 DNA reads TGTGCCAGTGGGAGTAGGCGGGCAGATACGCAGTATTTT. Translated: CASGSRRADTQYF. This chain uses TRBV2 with TRBJ2-3; TRBD2 is a possible D gene (5 bases). Trimming removed 9 bases at V and 4 bases at J, with 14 bases between. Germline assignment: CDR1 SNHLY and CDR2 FYNNEI. This CDR3 region has 13 residues.

The chain couples TRBV7-4 to TRBJ1-4; D gene unclear. This CDR3 has 15 residues. V was trimmed by 2 bases and J by 5 bases, leaving 12 bases between them. In germline, CDR1 is SGHVT, CDR2 SQSDAQ. The DNA for the CDR3 is TGTGCCAGCAGCTTAAGGCCGGATAGCAATGAAAAACTGTTTTTT. It translates to CASSLRPDSNEKLFF.

The chain joins TRBV6-1 to TRBJ1-5, with D possibly TRBD1 on 5 matching bases. CDR3 length: 15 amino acids. The ends were cut back, 6 bases at V and 0 bases at J, with 12 bases in the middle. Germline V gene lookup returns CDR1 MNHNS and CDR2 SASEGT. The CDR3 region has the DNA TGTGCCAGCAGCAAGGGACCTAATAGCAATCAGCCCCAGCATTTT. Translation: CASSKGPNSNQPQHF.

The chain recombines TRBV6-5 with TRBJ2-1, with TRBD2 as a possible D gene (6 bases). Germline V gives CDR1 MNHEY, CDR2 SVGAGI. CDR3 length: 15 residues. Trimming removed 5 bases from V and 1 base from J, with 12 bases in between. The CDR3 nucleotides read TGTGCCAGCAGTGCTCGACTAGGGTCCTACAATGAGCAGTTCTTC. It yields the protein CASSARLGSYNEQFF.

This chain connects TRBV7-2 to TRBJ2-7; D may be TRBD2 (6 bases). The ends were cut back, 1 base at V and 1 base at J, with 8 bases in the middle. CDR1 is SGHTA, CDR2 FQGNSA, per germline. There are 14 residues in the CDR3. CDR3 in amino acids: CASSLGGISYEQYF. Written as DNA, the CDR3 is TGTGCCAGCAGCTTAGGCGGGATTTCCTACGAGCAGTACTTC.

V and J are TRBV16 and TRBJ2-6; no clear D gene. The germline V gene has CDR1 KGHSY and CDR2 FQNENV. The CDR3 consists of 15 residues. The ends were cut back, 1 base at V and 0 bases at J, with 4 bases in the middle. DNA for the CDR3: TGTGCCAGCAGCCAATTGAGCTCTGGGGCCAACGTCCTGACTTTC. Protein product: CASSQLSSGANVLTF.

The V and J genes are TRBV5-6 and TRBJ2-7, with D maybe TRBD1 (7 bases). Trimming took off 4 bases at V and 1 base at J, with 12 bases between the two ends. The CDR3 loop spans 14 amino acids. Germline loops: CDR1 SGHDT, CDR2 YYEEEE. CDR3 residues: CASSNRGLSYEQYF. In DNA form, the CDR3 reads TGTGCCAGCAGCAACAGGGGACTTTCCTACGAGCAGTACTTC.

The gene calls are TRBV5-4 and TRBJ2-5; perhaps D is TRBD1 or TRBD2 (5 bases each). The V gene lost 4 bases and the J gene lost 0 bases, with 13 bases spanning the gap. Germline lookup yields CDR1 SGHNT and CDR2 YYREEE (reference sequence). The length of the CDR3 is 15 residues. Written as DNA, the CDR3 is TGTGCCAGCAGCCGAGGGGATGTATACCAAGAGACCCAGTACTTC. This translates into CASSRGDVYQETQYF.

DNA of the CDR3: TGTGCCAGCTCACGGACAGGGCTGAGCACTGAAGCTTTCTTT. Amino acids: CASSRTGLSTEAFF. The rearrangement links TRBV18 to TRBJ1-1; 8 nucleotides line up with TRBD1. Germline CDR1 is KGHSH and CDR2 is LQKENI. The ends lost 4 bases at V and 4 bases at J; junction bases unmatched: 5. CDR3 length: 14 residues.

The V gene is TRBV7-2, the J gene TRBJ1-5, with D maybe TRBD1 (6 bases). CDR1 is SGHTA and CDR2 is FQGNSA in the germline V gene. The CDR3 has 14 amino acids. V was shortened by 5 bases and J by 7 bases, with 15 bases between the two germline ends. Here the CDR3 reads CASSRSGAQQPQHF. The DNA of the CDR3 is TGTGCCAGCAGCCGCTCGGGGGCACAACAGCCCCAGCATTTT.

V usage is TRBV7-9 and J usage is TRBJ1-5; TRBD1 might be the D (5 bases). Germline V gives CDR1 SEHNR, CDR2 FQNEAQ (reference sequence). The V end was cut by 3 bases, the J end by 4 bases, with 16 bases between. The CDR3 has 16 residues. CDR3 in amino acids: CASSFYMGQTNQPQHF. Written as DNA, the CDR3 is TGTGCCAGCAGCTTTTACATGGGGCAGACAAATCAGCCCCAGCATTTT.

The chain recombines TRBV5-1 with TRBJ1-1; TRBD1 matches at 7 bases. Germline V gene data show CDR1 as SGHRS and CDR2 as YFSETQ. The CDR3 is made up of 13 amino acids. The V and J ends lost 5 bases and 4 bases, in that order; junction bases with no gene match: 5. The CDR3 spells CASSFTGATEAFF. Here the CDR3 DNA reads TGCGCCAGCAGTTTTACAGGGGCCACTGAAGCTTTCTTT.

The chain combines TRBV7-9 with TRBJ2-6; no firm D call. CDR3 size: 16 residues. Germline CDR1 reads SEHNR; CDR2 reads FQNEAQ (reference sequence). Trimming took 5 bases from V and 4 from J, leaving 15 bases between them. The CDR3 coding sequence is TGTGCCAGCAGCGCCCCTCCACCTGGCGGGGCCAACGTCCTGACTTTC. It yields the protein CASSAPPPGGANVLTF.

Details on this clone: The sample holds other DNA sequences that translate to the same CDR3. This chain joins TRBV5-1 and TRBJ2-5; TRBD1 matches at 11 bases. CDR1 is SGHRS and CDR2 is YFSETQ in the germline V gene. The V gene end was trimmed by 4 bases and the J gene end by 4 bases; junction bases not matched to a gene: 6. This CDR3 has 15 residues. The DNA for the CDR3 is TGCGCCAGCAGCCTCCTGGGACAGGGGGGAGAGACCCAGTACTTC. Its protein product is CASSLLGQGGETQYF.

The J gene is TRBJ2-1, the V gene TRBV19; 8 nucleotides agree with TRBD1. Germline-derived CDR1 and CDR2 are LNHDA and SQIVND (reference sequence). Trimming at V came to 0 bases and at J to 4 bases, leaving 5 bases not matched to a gene. The CDR3 loop spans 16 amino acids. CDR3 region: CASSIDHGTGYNEQFF. The CDR3 DNA reads as TGTGCCAGTAGTATAGATCACGGGACAGGATACAATGAGCAGTTCTTC.

This chain connects TRBV5-1 to TRBJ1-2; D possibly corresponds to TRBD1 (5 bases). The CDR3 extends over 15 amino acids. V lost 2 bases to trimming and J lost 4 bases, with 15 bases between them. Germline loops: CDR1 SGHRS, CDR2 YFSETQ. The CDR3 sequence: CASSLRAGSGYGYTF. In nucleotides, the CDR3 is TGCGCCAGCAGCTTACGGGCAGGGAGCGGCTATGGCTACACCTTC.

This chain uses TRBV6-5 with TRBJ1-2; no clear D gene. This CDR3 is built from 15 residues. V lost 4 bases, J lost 1 base, and 13 bases lay in between. Germline V gene lookup returns CDR1 MNHEY and CDR2 SVGAGI. CDR3 nucleotides: TGTGCCAGCAGTTCACACTCCGCCGATAACTATGGCTACACCTTC. Translated: CASSSHSADNYGYTF.

J is TRBJ2-7 and V is TRBV5-1; 8 nucleotides agree with TRBD1. Germline values: CDR1 SGHRS, CDR2 YFSETQ. There are 13 residues in the CDR3. After removal of 0 bases from V and 6 bases from J, the junction contained 2 bases not matched to a gene. The CDR3 DNA reads TGCGCCAGCAGCTTGGGACAGGGGACCGAGCAGTACTTC. Protein product: CASSLGQGTEQYF.